Listed here are 10 T cell receptor beta chains from one sample, sequenced in a study of CD8 T cells in Susac syndrome. An input of roughly 0.5 to 1 ug of RNA was subjected to reverse transcription using random hexamers. TCRdb reprocessed the immunoSEQ multiplex PCR reads with MiXCR, giving one entry per CDR3 protein. Among some 190,000 distinct CDR3 sequences listed, approximately 95% were seen once. The specimen sequenced was CD4+ T cells from PBMCs. These receptor sequences come from a human donor in good health.

This chain uses TRBV29-1 with TRBJ2-1, with D unclear. The germline V gene has CDR1 SQVTM and CDR2 ANQGSEA. The CDR3 covers 13 residues. Trimming took off 7 bases at V and 0 bases at J, with 10 bases between the two ends. CDR3 bases: TGCAGCGCAAGTAAGAGCTCCTACAATGAGCAGTTCTTC. Translated: CSASKSSYNEQFF.

The chain combines TRBV20-1 with TRBJ2-7; the D gene could be TRBD1 or TRBD2 (5 bases each). This CDR3 region has 16 residues. CDR1 and CDR2 from the germline V gene are DFQATT and SNEGSKA (reference sequence). The V end lost 3 bases, the J end lost 0 bases, and 18 bases lay between the germline ends. This CDR3 reads CSARDSRGAYSYEQYV. The CDR3 bases are TGCAGTGCTAGGGACTCCCGGGGCGCCTACTCCTACGAGCAGTACGTC.

The chain couples TRBV29-1 to TRBJ1-2; 9 bases fit TRBD1. This CDR3 comprises 13 residues. CDR1 and CDR2 (germline): SQVTM, ANQGSEA. The V and J ends lost 5 bases and 4 bases, in that order; junction bases with no gene match: 5. CDR3 nucleotide sequence: TGCAGCGTTAACAGGGGGCTTGGCTATGGCTACACCTTC. This gives the protein CSVNRGLGYGYTF.

The gene calls are TRBV7-8 and TRBJ2-6, with a possible D match to TRBD1 (5 bases). The CDR3 runs 16 residues. Germline CDR1 reads SGHVS; CDR2 reads FQNEAQ. The germline V and J ends were trimmed by 0 bases and 2 bases, with 8 bases remaining between them. This CDR3 reads CASSLAVRAGANVLTF. CDR3 DNA: TGTGCCAGCAGCTTAGCGGTCAGGGCTGGGGCCAACGTCCTGACTTTC. Variable domain in full (rest from reference TRBV7-8 and TRBJ2-6): GAGVSQSPRYKVAKRGQDVALRCDPISGHVSLFWYQQALGQGPEFLTYFQNEAQLDKSGLPSDRFFAERPEGSVSTLKIQRTQQEDSAVYLCASSLAVRAGANVLTFGAGSRLTVL.

V usage is TRBV2 and J usage is TRBJ2-5; possibly TRBD1 for D (5 bases). V was trimmed by 4 bases and J by 5 bases, leaving 14 bases between them. Per germline, CDR1 SNHLY and CDR2 FYNNEI. The CDR3 totals 14 residues. The CDR3 sequence is CASSGGPKRETQYF. CDR3 DNA sequence: TGTGCCAGCAGTGGGGGCCCCAAGAGGGAGACCCAGTACTTC.

CDR3 residues: CASNYGLAGGSTDTQYF. The DNA of the CDR3 is TGTGCCAGCAACTACGGACTAGCGGGGGGAAGCACAGATACGCAGTATTTT. J is TRBJ2-3 and V is TRBV6-1; 14 bases match TRBD2. The CDR3 is 17 amino acids. The V gene end was trimmed by 7 bases and the J gene end by 0 bases; junction bases not matched to a gene: 6. Germline CDR1 MNHNS, CDR2 SASEGT.

V gene TRBV7-2 combines with J gene TRBJ2-1, with TRBD2 matching 10 bases. The germline V gene encodes CDR1 SGHTA and CDR2 FQGNSA. The trim removed 3 bases at V and 7 bases at J, leaving 3 bases unmatched. The CDR3 is made up of 14 amino acids. The DNA for the CDR3 is TGTGCCAGCAGCTTTAGAGCGGGAGGGAATGAGCAGTTCTTC. Its protein product is CASSFRAGGNEQFF.

Written as DNA, the CDR3 is TGTGCCAGCCAATGGAATTTGAACACTGAAGCTTTCTTT. Translating gives CASQWNLNTEAFF. This chain uses TRBV12-3 or TRBV12-4 with TRBJ1-1; D is ambiguous. This CDR3 spans 13 amino acids. V lost 8 bases and J 0 bases, leaving 10 bases between the germline ends.

The chain employs TRBV10-3 and TRBJ2-5; no reliable D call. V was pared by 4 bases and J by 2 bases, with 11 bases between. Germline CDR1 and CDR2: ENHRY and SYGVKD. This CDR3 comprises 14 residues. CDR3 protein: CAISGKLDQETQYF. Here the CDR3 DNA reads TGTGCCATCAGTGGGAAGTTAGATCAAGAGACCCAGTACTTC.

The CDR3 DNA reads TGTGCCAGCCATCCAGGGGGCCCTCTCACTGAAGCTTTCTTT. Translation gives CASHPGGPLTEAFF. This chain uses TRBV6-2 or TRBV6-3 with TRBJ1-1, with 8 nucleotides matching TRBD1. Looked up from germline, CDR1 is MNHEY and CDR2 is SVGEGT. Germline trimming cut 8 bases from V and 4 bases from J; bases unmatched to any gene: 9. The CDR3 is made up of 14 amino acids.